This is a list of T cell receptor beta chains from one sample in a study of cytomegalovirus exposure and HLA in healthy donors. TCRdb keeps only in-frame clones here, not all; method: immunoSEQ multiplex PCR. This sample has under 150,000 clones, with approximately 85% found just once. Sequencing was done on a sample of PBMCs. The receptors were sampled from a boy aged 5 to 17 in good health and CMV-seronegative. Both conserved end residues are part of each CDR3. D genes are given only for firm matches.

v_gene | d_gene | CDR3aa
TRBV7-9 | TRBD2 | CASSLASGGLYEQYF
TRBV6-1 | TRBD2 | CASSEGGGSYNEQFF
TRBV9 | NA | CASSVDRAALNEQFF
TRBV29-1 | NA | CSVEQGNNEQYF
TRBV6-5 | NA | CASTPAVNTEAFF
TRBV11-2 | TRBD2 | CASSLGYRLAGEDTQYF
TRBV7-9 | NA | CASSLVQTEAFF
TRBV6-1 | TRBD2 | CASSGLTSAYEQYF
TRBV7-9 | NA | CASSPRGLRGNNEQFF
TRBV20-1 | NA | CSAGTTDTQYF
TRBV2 | TRBD2 | CASTLISGRQTQYF
TRBV9 | TRBD2 | CASSVTAGVAETQYF
TRBV9 | TRBD2 | CASSPPLARSTDTQYF
TRBV11-2 | TRBD1 | CASSLDRGDTQYF
TRBV4-2 | NA | CASSPPGPGAEAFF
TRBV7-3 | NA | CASSATPRARNTEAFF
TRBV5-4 | NA | CASSLPTGGDSGANVLTF
TRBV2 | TRBD1 | CASSDFGQGGSPLHF
TRBV2 | NA | CASSDVLVEQFF
TRBV9 | TRBD2 | CASSVGDSGSFGELFF
TRBV10-2 | NA | CASSESISRGLRTEAFF
TRBV7-9 | TRBD1 | CASSSTGTGNQPQHF
TRBV29-1 | NA | CSGGGSGGELFF
TRBV19 | NA | CASSIAGGVGNTIYF
TRBV6-5 | NA | CASSNGYEQYF
TRBV4-3 | TRBD1 | CASSHVTGASEAFF
TRBV6-5 | NA | CASIRDGYTEAFF
TRBV5-1 | TRBD2 | CASSVGLAVIYNEQFF
TRBV5-6 | NA | CASSLEVLDSYNEQFF
TRBV4-1 | NA | CASSQQGQSVHEQYF
TRBV7-9 | NA | CASSLVYSGYGYTF
TRBV7-3 | TRBD2 | CASSLSLSGGDTQYF
TRBV5-1 | NA | CASSLVPIRDFLLGEQYF
TRBV5-1 | TRBD2 | CASSFRTSPSNEQFF
TRBV30 | NA | CAWSKRLNTEAFF
TRBV5-4 | NA | CASSPGGGTLNNSPLHF
TRBV6-5 | TRBD2 | CASSRGTSQETQYF
TRBV7-9 | NA | CASSGPGAGNTIYF
TRBV5-4 | NA | CASSLGRGRARADTQYF
TRBV6-6 | NA | CASSRDSGNTIYF
TRBV6-5 | NA | CASTMSNNSPLHF
TRBV19 | NA | CASTSIRSAYNSPLHF
TRBV5-4 | NA | CASSLGEYEQYF
TRBV6-1 | NA | CASSESIGQGSYEQYF
TRBV4-2 | TRBD1 | CASSAPGQGRNEQFF
TRBV9 | NA | CASSDGLDNEQFF